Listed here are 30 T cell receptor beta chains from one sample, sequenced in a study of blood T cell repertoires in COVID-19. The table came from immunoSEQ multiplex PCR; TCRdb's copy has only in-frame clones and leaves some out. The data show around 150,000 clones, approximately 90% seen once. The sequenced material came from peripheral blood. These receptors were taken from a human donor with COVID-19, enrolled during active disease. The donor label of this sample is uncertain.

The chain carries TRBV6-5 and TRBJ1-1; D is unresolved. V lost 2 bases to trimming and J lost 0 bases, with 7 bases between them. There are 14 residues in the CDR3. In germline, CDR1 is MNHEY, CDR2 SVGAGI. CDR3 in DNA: TGTGCCAGCAGTTACCCGAACTTGAACACTGAAGCTTTCTTT. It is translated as CASSYPNLNTEAFF.

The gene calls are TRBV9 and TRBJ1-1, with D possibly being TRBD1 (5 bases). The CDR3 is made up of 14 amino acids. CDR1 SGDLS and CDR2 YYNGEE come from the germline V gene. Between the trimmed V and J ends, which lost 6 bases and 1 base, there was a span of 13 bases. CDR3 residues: CASNEGGENTEAFF. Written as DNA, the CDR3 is TGTGCCAGCAACGAGGGAGGGGAGAACACTGAAGCTTTCTTT.

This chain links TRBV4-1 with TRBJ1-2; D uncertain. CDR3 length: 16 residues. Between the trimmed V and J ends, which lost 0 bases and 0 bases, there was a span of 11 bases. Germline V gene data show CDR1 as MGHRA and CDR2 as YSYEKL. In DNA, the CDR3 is TGCGCCAGCAGCCAAGATCGGAGTCAACCTAACTATGGCTACACCTTC. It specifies CASSQDRSQPNYGYTF.

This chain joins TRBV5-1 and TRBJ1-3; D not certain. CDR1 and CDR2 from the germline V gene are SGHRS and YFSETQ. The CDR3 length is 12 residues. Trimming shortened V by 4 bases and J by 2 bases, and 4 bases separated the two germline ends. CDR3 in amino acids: CASSLAGNTIYF. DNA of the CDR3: TGCGCCAGCAGCCTCGCTGGAAACACCATATATTTT.

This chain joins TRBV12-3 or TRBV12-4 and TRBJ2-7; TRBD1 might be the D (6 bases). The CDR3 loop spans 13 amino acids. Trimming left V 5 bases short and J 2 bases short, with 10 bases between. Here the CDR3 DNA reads TGTGCCAGCAGTCCGGGACAAGCCTACGAGCAGTACTTC. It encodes CASSPGQAYEQYF.

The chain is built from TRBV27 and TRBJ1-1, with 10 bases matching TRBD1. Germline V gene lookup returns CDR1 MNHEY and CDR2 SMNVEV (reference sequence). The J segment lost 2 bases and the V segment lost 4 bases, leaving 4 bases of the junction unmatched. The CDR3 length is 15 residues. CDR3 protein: CASSSGQGLNTEAFF. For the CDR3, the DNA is TGTGCCAGCAGTTCGGGACAGGGGCTCAACACTGAAGCTTTCTTT.

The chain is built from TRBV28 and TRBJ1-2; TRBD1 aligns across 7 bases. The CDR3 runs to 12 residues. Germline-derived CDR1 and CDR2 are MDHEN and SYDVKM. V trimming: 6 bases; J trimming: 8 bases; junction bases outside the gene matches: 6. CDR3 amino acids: CASRQPGQGYTF. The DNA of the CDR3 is TGTGCCAGCAGACAACCGGGACAGGGCTACACCTTC.

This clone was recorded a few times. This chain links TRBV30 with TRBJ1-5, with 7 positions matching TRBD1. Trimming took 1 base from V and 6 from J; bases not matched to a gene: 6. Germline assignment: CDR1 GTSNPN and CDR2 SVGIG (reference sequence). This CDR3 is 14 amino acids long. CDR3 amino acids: CAWSATEGAQPQHF. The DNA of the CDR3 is TGTGCCTGGAGTGCGACGGAGGGGGCTCAGCCCCAGCATTTT.

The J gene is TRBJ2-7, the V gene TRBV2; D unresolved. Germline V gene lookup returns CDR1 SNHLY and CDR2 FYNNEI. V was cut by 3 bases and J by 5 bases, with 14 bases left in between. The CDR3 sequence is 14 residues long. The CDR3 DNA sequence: TGTGCCAGCAGTGACCCGGGTTGGAGCCACGAGCAGTACTTC. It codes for CASSDPGWSHEQYF.

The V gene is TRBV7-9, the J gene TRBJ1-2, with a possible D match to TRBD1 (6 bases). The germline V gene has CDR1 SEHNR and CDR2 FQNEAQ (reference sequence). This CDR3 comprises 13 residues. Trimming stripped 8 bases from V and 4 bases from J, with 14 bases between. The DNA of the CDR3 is TGTGCCAGCGTGGGAGGGGGGCTCTATGGCTACACCTTC. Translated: CASVGGGLYGYTF.

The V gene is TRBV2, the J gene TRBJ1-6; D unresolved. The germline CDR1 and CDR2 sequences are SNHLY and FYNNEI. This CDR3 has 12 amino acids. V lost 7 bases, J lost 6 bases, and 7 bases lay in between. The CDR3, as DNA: TGTGCCAGCACGGGAAGTAATTCACCCCTCCACTTT. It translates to CASTGSNSPLHF. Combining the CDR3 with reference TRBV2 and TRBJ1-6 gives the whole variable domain EPEVTQTPSHQVTQMGQEVILRCVPISNHLYFYWYRQILGQKVEFLVSFYNNEISEKSEIFDDQFSVERPDGSNFTLKIRSTKLEDSAMYFCASTGSNSPLHFGNGTRLTVT.

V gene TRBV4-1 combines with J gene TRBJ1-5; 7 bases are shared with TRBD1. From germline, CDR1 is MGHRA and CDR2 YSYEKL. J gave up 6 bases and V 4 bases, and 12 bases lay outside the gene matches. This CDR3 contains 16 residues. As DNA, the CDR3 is TGCGCCAGCAGCCGCTCCTGGGCAGGGGGGATTCAGCCCCAGCATTTT. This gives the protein CASSRSWAGGIQPQHF.

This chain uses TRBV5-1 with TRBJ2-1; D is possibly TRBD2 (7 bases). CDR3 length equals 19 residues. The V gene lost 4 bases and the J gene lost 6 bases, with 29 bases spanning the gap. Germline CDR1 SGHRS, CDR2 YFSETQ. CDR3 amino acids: CASSGTLQRGDYRVNEQFF. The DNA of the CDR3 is TGCGCCAGCAGCGGAACCTTACAGAGGGGGGACTATCGGGTCAATGAGCAGTTCTTC. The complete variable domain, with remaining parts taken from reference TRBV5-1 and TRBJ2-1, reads KAGVTQTPRYLIKTRGQQVTLSCSPISGHRSVSWYQQTPGQGLQFLFEYFSETQRNKGNFPGRFSGRQFSNSRSEMNVSTLELGDSALYLCASSGTLQRGDYRVNEQFFGPGTRLTVL.

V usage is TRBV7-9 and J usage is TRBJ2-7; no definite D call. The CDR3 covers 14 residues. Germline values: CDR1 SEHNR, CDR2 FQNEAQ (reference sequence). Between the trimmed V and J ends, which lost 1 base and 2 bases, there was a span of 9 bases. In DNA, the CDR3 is TGTGCCAGCAGCTTAGGCGGCCTTACCTACGAGCAGTACTTC. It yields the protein CASSLGGLTYEQYF.

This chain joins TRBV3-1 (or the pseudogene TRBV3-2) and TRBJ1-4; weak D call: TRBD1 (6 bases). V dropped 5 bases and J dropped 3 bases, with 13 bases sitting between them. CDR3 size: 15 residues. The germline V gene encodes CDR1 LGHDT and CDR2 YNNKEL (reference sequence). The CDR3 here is CASSSQQGANEKLFF. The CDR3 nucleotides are TGTGCCAGCAGCAGTCAACAGGGAGCTAATGAAAAACTGTTTTTT.

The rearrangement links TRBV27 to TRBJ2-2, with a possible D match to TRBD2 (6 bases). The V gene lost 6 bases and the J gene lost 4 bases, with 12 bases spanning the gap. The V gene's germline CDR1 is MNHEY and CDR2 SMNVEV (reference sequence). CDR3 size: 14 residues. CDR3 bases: TGTGCCAGCAGCCTTAGCGGTAGCACCGGGGAGCTGTTTTTT. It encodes CASSLSGSTGELFF.

CDR3 nucleotides: TGTGCCAGCAGTGAAAATAGGGGCGGAAACACCATATATTTT. This sequence encodes CASSENRGGNTIYF. V and J are TRBV6-1 and TRBJ1-3, with a possible D match to TRBD1 (5 bases). CDR3 length equals 14 residues. Germline-derived CDR1 and CDR2 are MNHNS and SASEGT. The V end was cut by 2 bases, the J end by 4 bases, with 9 bases between.

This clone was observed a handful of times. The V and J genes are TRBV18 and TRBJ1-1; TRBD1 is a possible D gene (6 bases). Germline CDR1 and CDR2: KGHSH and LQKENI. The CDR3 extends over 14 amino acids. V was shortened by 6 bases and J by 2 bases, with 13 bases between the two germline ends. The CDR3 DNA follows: TGTGCCAGCTCCTCACAGGGCTTTAACACTGAAGCTTTCTTT. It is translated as CASSSQGFNTEAFF.

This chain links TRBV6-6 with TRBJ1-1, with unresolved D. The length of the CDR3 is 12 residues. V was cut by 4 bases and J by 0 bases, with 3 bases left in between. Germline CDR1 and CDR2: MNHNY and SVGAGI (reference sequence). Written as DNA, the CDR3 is TGTGCCAGCAGTTTAGTGAACACTGAAGCTTTCTTT. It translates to CASSLVNTEAFF.

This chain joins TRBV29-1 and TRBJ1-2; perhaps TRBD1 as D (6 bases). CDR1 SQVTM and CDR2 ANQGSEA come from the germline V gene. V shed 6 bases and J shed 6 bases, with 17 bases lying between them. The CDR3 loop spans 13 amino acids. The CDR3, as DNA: TGCAGCGTACGCCGGACAGTTCTTGATGGCTACACCTTC. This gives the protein CSVRRTVLDGYTF.

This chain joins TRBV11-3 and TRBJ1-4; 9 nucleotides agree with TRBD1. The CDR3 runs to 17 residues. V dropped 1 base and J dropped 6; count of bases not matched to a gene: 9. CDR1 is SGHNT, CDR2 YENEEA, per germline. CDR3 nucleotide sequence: TGTGCCAGCAGCTTAGTCCCCGACAGGGGGTCGGATGAAAAACTGTTTTTT. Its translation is CASSLVPDRGSDEKLFF.

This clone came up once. This CDR3 is CASSWTGDHQETQYF. CDR3 coding DNA: TGTGCCAGCAGCTGGACAGGGGACCACCAAGAGACCCAGTACTTC. The rearrangement uses TRBV7-6 and TRBJ2-5, with 9 bases that match TRBD1. Germline assignment: CDR1 SGHVS and CDR2 FNYEAQ. V dropped 4 bases and J dropped 0; count of bases not matched to a gene: 3. The CDR3 has 15 amino acids.

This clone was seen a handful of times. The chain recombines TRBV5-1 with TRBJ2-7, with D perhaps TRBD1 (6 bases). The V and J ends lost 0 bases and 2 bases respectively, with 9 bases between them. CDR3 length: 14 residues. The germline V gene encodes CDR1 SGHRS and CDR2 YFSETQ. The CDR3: CASSLGTGTYEQYF. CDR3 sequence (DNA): TGCGCCAGCAGCTTGGGCACAGGGACCTACGAGCAGTACTTC. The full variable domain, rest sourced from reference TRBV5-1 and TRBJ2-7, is KAGVTQTPRYLIKTRGQQVTLSCSPISGHRSVSWYQQTPGQGLQFLFEYFSETQRNKGNFPGRFSGRQFSNSRSEMNVSTLELGDSALYLCASSLGTGTYEQYFGPGTRLTVT.

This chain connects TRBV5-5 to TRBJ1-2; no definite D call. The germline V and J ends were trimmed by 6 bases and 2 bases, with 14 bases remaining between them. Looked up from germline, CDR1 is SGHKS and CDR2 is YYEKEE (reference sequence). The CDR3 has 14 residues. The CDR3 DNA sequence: TGTGCCAGCAACATAACTCCCGGGAACTATGGCTACACCTTC. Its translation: CASNITPGNYGYTF. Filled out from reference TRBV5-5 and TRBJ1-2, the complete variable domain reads DAGVTQSPTHLIKTRGQQVTLRCSPISGHKSVSWYQQVLGQGPQFIFQYYEKEERGRGNFPDRFSARQFPNYSSELNVNALLLGDSALYLCASNITPGNYGYTFGSGTRLTVV.

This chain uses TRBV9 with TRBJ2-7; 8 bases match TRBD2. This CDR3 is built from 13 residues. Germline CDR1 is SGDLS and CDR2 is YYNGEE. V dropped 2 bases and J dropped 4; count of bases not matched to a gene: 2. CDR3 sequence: CASSVSGGYEQYF. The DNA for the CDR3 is TGTGCCAGCAGCGTGTCGGGGGGGTACGAGCAGTACTTC.

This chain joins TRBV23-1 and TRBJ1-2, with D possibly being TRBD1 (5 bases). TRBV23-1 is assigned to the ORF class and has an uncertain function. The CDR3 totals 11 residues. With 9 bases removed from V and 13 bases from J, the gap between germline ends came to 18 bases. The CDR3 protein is CARPGGVYATF. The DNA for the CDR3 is TGCGCCAGACCTGGGGGGGTTTATGCCACCTTC.

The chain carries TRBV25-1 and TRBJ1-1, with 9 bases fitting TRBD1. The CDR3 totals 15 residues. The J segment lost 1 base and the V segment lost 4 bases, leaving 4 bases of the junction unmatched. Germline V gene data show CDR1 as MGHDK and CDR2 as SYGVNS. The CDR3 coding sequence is TGTGCCAGCAGTGCCTGGACAGGGGCGAACACTGAAGCTTTCTTT. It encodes CASSAWTGANTEAFF.

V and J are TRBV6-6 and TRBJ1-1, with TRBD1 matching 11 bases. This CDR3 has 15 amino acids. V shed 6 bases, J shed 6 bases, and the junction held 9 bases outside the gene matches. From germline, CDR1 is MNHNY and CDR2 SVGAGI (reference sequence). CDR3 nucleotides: TGTGCCAGCAGAAGTCCTGGACAGGGGGCGGCTGAAGCTTTCTTT. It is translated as CASRSPGQGAAEAFF.

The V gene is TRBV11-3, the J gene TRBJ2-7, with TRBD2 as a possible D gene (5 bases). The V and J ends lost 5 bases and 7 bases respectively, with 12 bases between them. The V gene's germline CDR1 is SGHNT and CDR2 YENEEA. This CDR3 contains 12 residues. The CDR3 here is CASSPTGIEQYF. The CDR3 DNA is TGTGCCAGCAGCCCCACCGGGATAGAGCAGTACTTC.

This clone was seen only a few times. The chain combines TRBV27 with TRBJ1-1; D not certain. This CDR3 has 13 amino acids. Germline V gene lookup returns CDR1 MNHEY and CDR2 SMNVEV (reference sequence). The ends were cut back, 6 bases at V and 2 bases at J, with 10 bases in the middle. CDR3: CASRPDSNTEAFF. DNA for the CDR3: TGTGCCAGCAGGCCGGATAGCAACACTGAAGCTTTCTTT.